These 15 T cell receptor beta chains came from one sample sequenced in a study of shared clonotypes between healthy human individuals. The protocol was immunoSEQ multiplex PCR, while the TCRdb copy is restricted to in-frame clones and leaves out a portion. The sample holds a few million clones, roughly 92% seen once. The sequenced sample was naive CD4+ T cells sorted from blood. Subset described: CD45RA+ positively selected. The receptors here all came from a man aged 18 to 35 in good health.

V gene TRBV5-1 combines with J gene TRBJ2-1, with D possibly being TRBD2 (6 bases). This CDR3 has 14 amino acids. Trimming stripped 0 bases from V and 8 bases from J, with 12 bases between. Germline values: CDR1 SGHRS, CDR2 YFSETQ. The CDR3 region is CASSLAGGQDEQFF. In nucleotides, the CDR3 is TGCGCCAGCAGCTTGGCCGGAGGGCAGGATGAGCAGTTCTTC.

This chain uses TRBV5-1 with TRBJ2-1; possible D gene TRBD1, 6 bases. Trimming shortened V by 4 bases and J by 9 bases, and 17 bases separated the two germline ends. The length of the CDR3 is 14 residues. Germline V gene lookup returns CDR1 SGHRS and CDR2 YFSETQ. CDR3 protein: CASSPTQGPGEQFF. Written as DNA, the CDR3 is TGCGCCAGCAGCCCAACACAGGGTCCAGGTGAGCAGTTCTTC.

CDR3 DNA sequence: TGTGCCAGCAGTGAAACGACAGGTCCCTACGAGCAGTACTTC. This translates into CASSETTGPYEQYF. The rearrangement links TRBV6-1 to TRBJ2-7; perhaps TRBD1 as D (6 bases). This CDR3 region has 14 residues. The V end was cut by 2 bases, the J end by 2 bases, with 10 bases between. CDR1 MNHNS and CDR2 SASEGT come from the germline V gene.

V gene TRBV7-9 combines with J gene TRBJ2-5; 10 bases align to TRBD1. The V gene's germline CDR1 is SEHNR and CDR2 FQNEAQ (reference sequence). J gave up 3 bases and V 1 base, and 2 bases lay outside the gene matches. CDR3 length: 15 amino acids. Here the CDR3 DNA reads TGTGCCAGCAGCTTAGGCGGGACAGGGGAAGAGACCCAGTACTTC. It is translated as CASSLGGTGEETQYF.

The chain carries TRBV7-2 and TRBJ2-5; 9 nucleotides agree with TRBD1. V was pared by 6 bases and J by 3 bases, with 8 bases of the junction left unmatched. CDR3 length: 15 amino acids. Germline V lookup: CDR1 SGHTA, CDR2 FQGNSA. DNA of the CDR3: TGTGCCAGCAGTCTTCTCGGGACAGGGAAAGAGACCCAGTACTTC. It encodes CASSLLGTGKETQYF.

V and J are TRBV6-5 and TRBJ1-4; TRBD1 is a possible D gene (6 bases). V was clipped by 5 bases and J by 8 bases, with 15 bases between them. Germline V gene sequence: CDR1 MNHEY, CDR2 SVGAGI. CDR3 length: 14 residues. The CDR3 is CASSPQGPKEKLFF. The CDR3 nucleotides read TGTGCCAGCAGTCCACAGGGACCCAAAGAAAAACTGTTTTTT.

Points on this clone: Other nucleotide sequences from this sample produce the same CDR3. The rearrangement links TRBV9 to TRBJ2-2, with D perhaps given as TRBD1 or TRBD2 (5 bases each). CDR1 and CDR2 from the germline V gene are SGDLS and YYNGEE. The V gene lost 0 bases and the J gene lost 4 bases, with 13 bases spanning the gap. The CDR3 covers 16 residues. The CDR3 region is CASSVAWGKGTGELFF. The CDR3, as DNA: TGTGCCAGCAGCGTAGCATGGGGGAAGGGCACCGGGGAGCTGTTTTTT.

As for this clone: This sample includes further DNA sequences coding for the same CDR3. The chain links TRBV28 to TRBJ2-7; 7 nucleotides align to TRBD1. Germline lookup yields CDR1 MDHEN and CDR2 SYDVKM. The CDR3 covers 15 residues. The V segment lost 7 bases and the J segment 4 bases; nucleotides outside the gene matches: 13. As DNA, the CDR3 is TGTGCCAGCACCTCAATGGCACAGGGGTTGTACGAGCAGTACTTC. This codes for CASTSMAQGLYEQYF.

The chain's CDR3 is CASSSGTGTDTQYF. The CDR3 DNA reads as TGTGCCAGCAGTTCCGGGACAGGCACAGATACGCAGTATTTT. The chain carries TRBV11-1 and TRBJ2-3, with 7 bases that match TRBD1. The CDR3 is made up of 14 amino acids. The V segment lost 6 bases and the J segment 1 base; nucleotides outside the gene matches: 4. CDR1 is SGHAT, CDR2 FQDESV, per germline (reference sequence).

V and J are TRBV6-6 and TRBJ1-3; TRBD1 matches 7 bases. Germline-derived CDR1 and CDR2 are MNHNY and SVGAGI (reference sequence). The CDR3 has 15 amino acids. The V segment lost 5 bases and the J segment 0 bases; nucleotides outside the gene matches: 4. The chain's CDR3 is CASSPDRDSGNTIYF. The CDR3 DNA reads as TGTGCCAGCAGTCCTGACAGGGACTCTGGAAACACCATATATTTT.

The rearrangement links TRBV9 to TRBJ1-5; D uncertain. The germline gives CDR1 SGDLS, CDR2 YYNGEE. This CDR3 spans 11 amino acids. V was clipped by 7 bases and J by 2 bases, with 4 bases between them. The CDR3 is CASSCNQPQHF. CDR3 nucleotides: TGTGCCAGCTCATGCAATCAGCCCCAGCATTTT.

The chain employs TRBV5-1 and TRBJ2-2, with D perhaps TRBD1 (6 bases). Germline V lookup: CDR1 SGHRS, CDR2 YFSETQ. The CDR3 is 15 amino acids. The V gene lost 4 bases and the J gene lost 0 bases, with 10 bases spanning the gap. CDR3 bases: TGCGCCAGCAGCCCAGGGGTCTCGAACACCGGGGAGCTGTTTTTT. Amino acid sequence: CASSPGVSNTGELFF.

J is TRBJ2-7 and V is TRBV9; a possible D gene is TRBD1 (6 bases). This CDR3 is built from 15 residues. The V end lost 3 bases, the J end lost 6 bases, and 19 bases lay between the germline ends. CDR1 is SGDLS, CDR2 YYNGEE, per germline. CDR3 amino acids: CASSGLQGTWGEQYF. The CDR3 DNA is TGTGCCAGCAGCGGGTTACAGGGTACGTGGGGCGAGCAGTACTTC.

The chain links TRBV5-4 to TRBJ1-2, with TRBD1 as a possible D gene (6 bases). Trimming stripped 1 base from V and 1 base from J, with 8 bases between. From germline, CDR1 is SGHNT and CDR2 YYREEE (reference sequence). The CDR3 is 14 residues long. The DNA for the CDR3 is TGTGCCAGCAGCTTGCGGACAGTTAACTATGGCTACACCTTC. This encodes CASSLRTVNYGYTF.

This chain joins TRBV11-2 and TRBJ2-5, with 9 bases matching TRBD2. Germline CDR1 is SGHAT and CDR2 is FQNNGV. CDR3 length: 14 amino acids. The V gene end was trimmed by 7 bases and the J gene end by 2 bases; junction bases not matched to a gene: 5. This chain's CDR3 is CASKAGGLQETQYF. In DNA form, the CDR3 reads TGTGCCAGCAAAGCGGGGGGCCTGCAAGAGACCCAGTACTTC. The full variable domain, rest sourced from reference TRBV11-2 and TRBJ2-5, is EAGVAQSPRYKIIEKRQSVAFWCNPISGHATLYWYQQILGQGPKLLIQFQNNGVVDDSQLPKDRFSAERLKGVDSTLKIQPAKLEDSAVYLCASKAGGLQETQYFGPGTRLLVL.